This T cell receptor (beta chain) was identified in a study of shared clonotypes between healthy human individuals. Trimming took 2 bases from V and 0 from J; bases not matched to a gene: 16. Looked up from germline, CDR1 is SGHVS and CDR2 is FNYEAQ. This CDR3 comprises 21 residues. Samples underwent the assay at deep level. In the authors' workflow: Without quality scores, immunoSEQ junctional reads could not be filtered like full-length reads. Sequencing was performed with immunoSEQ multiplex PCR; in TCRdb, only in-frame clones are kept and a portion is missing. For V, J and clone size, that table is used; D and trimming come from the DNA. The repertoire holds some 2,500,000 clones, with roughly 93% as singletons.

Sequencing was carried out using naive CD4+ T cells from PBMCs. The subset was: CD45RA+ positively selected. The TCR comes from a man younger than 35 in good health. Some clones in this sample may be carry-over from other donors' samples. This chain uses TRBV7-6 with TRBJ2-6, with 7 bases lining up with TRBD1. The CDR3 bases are TGTGCCAGCAGCTTAAAGGTTGCAGGGGGTATTATTACCTCTGGGGCCAACGTCCTGACTTTC. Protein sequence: CASSLKVAGGIITSGANVLTF.